The source of this T cell receptor (beta chain) is a study of CD8 T cells in Susac syndrome. Sequencing of TCR beta was undertaken in CD8+ and CD4+ T cells derived from blood. The multiple sclerosis control group was made up of treatment-naive patients with stable or active relapsing-remitting disease. TEMRA cells were FACS-enriched, unlike CD8+ and CD4+ T cells, which were negatively isolated. Points from the study as a whole: It was acknowledged by the study that relatively few individuals were included in its TCR sequencing and HLA analysis.

This CDR3 is 15 amino acids long. Germline-derived CDR1 and CDR2 are MNHEY and SMNVEV (reference sequence). V lost 8 bases, J lost 4 bases, and 20 bases lay in between. Random hexamers primed reverse transcription of about 0.45 to 1 ug RNA. One entry per CDR3 protein, called by TCRdb with MiXCR from the immunoSEQ multiplex PCR reads. The sample carries about 200,000 distinct CDR3 sequences, just under 95% recorded once. This clonotype appeared once. The antigen remains unidentified. The chain joins TRBV27 to TRBJ1-2; D is possibly TRBD1 (6 bases). The source material was CD4+ T cells from PBMCs. The receptor comes from a human donor with multiple sclerosis. The CDR3 here is CASGHRASVFYGYTF. For the CDR3, the DNA is TGTGCCAGCGGCCACAGGGCCAGTGTTTTCTATGGCTACACCTTC.